This TCR beta chain derives from a study of T cell responses to AZD1222 COVID-19 vaccine. Study observations and caveats: Among those given AZD1222, only six or seven were seropositive at baseline. Increases in Spike-specific TCR breadth and depth were seen after two AZD1222 doses. A mostly white British donor set with more females was recruited, and clonal diversity was possibly underestimated.

About this clone itself: The antigen is not known.

Profiled with immunoSEQ multiplex PCR; TCRdb holds only in-frame clones, not every one. The table includes 200,000 or so clones, approximately 91% detected once. V was trimmed by 6 bases and J by 6 bases, leaving 8 bases between them. Germline-derived CDR1 and CDR2 are WSHSY and SAAADI. The CDR3 runs to 12 residues. J is TRBJ2-2 and V is TRBV10-2; D unresolved. This receptor was identified in an adult in good health. The source was peripheral blood, collected on day 0 of AZD1222 vaccination. Here the CDR3 DNA reads TGCGCCAGCAGGGTCGTCGCCGGGGAGCTGTTTTTT. Its translation is CASRVVAGELFF.